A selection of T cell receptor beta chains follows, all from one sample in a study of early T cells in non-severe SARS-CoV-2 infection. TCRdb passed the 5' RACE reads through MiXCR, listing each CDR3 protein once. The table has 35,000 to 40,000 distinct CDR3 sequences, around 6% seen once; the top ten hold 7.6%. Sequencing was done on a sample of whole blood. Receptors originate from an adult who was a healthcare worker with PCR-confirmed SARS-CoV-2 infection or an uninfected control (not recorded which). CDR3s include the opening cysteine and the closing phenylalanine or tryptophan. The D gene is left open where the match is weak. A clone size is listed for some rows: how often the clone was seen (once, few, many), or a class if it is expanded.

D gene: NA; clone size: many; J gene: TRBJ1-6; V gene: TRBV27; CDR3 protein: CASSSPTGSDSPLHF; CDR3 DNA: TGTGCCAGCAGTTCTCCGACAGGCTCCGATTCACCCCTCCACTTT
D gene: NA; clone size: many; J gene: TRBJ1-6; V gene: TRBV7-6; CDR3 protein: CASTLSYNSPLHF; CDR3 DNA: TGTGCCAGCACCCTCTCCTATAATTCACCCCTCCACTTT
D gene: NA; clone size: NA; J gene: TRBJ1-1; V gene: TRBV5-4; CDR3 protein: CASSPRRGYNSEAFF; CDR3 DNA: TGTGCCAGCAGCCCGCGAAGGGGGTATAACTCTGAAGCTTTCTTT
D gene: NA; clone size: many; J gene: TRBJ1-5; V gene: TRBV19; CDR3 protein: CASSRTDNQPQHF; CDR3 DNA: TGTGCCAGTAGTCGGACAGACAATCAGCCCCAGCATTTT
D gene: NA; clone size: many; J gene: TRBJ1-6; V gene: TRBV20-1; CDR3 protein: CSANRDRNSPLHF; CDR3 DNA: TGCAGTGCTAATCGGGACCGAAATTCACCCCTCCACTTT
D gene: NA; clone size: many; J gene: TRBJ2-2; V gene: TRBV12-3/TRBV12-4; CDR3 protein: CASSQGTRRGTTGELFF; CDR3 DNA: TGTGCCAGCAGCCAAGGGACCAGGCGGGGCACCACCGGGGAGCTGTTTTTT
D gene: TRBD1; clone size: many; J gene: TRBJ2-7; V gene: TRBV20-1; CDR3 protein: CSARRQGYEQYF; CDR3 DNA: TGCAGTGCTAGAAGACAGGGCTACGAGCAGTACTTC
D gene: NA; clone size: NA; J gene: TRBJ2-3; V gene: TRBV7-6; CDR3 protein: CASSRQLAGPTTDTQYF; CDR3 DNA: TGTGCCAGCAGCCGACAACTGGCGGGGCCAACAACAGATACGCAGTATTTT
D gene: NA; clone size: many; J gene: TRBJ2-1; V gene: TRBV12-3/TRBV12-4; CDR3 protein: CASSLTEGRLF; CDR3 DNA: TGTGCCAGCAGTTTGACCGAAGGTCGGCTCTTC
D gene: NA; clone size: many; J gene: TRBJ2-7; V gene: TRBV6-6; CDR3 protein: CASNPSPTNYEQYF; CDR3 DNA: TGTGCCAGCAATCCATCCCCGACGAACTACGAGCAGTACTTC
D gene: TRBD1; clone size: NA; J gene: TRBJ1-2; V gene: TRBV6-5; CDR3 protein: CASRRKGTGNNYGYTF; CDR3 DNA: TGTGCCAGCCGGAGGAAAGGGACAGGAAATAACTATGGCTACACCTTC
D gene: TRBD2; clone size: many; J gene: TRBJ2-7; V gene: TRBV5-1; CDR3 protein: CASSLGGLGVYEQYF; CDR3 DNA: TGCGCCAGCAGCTTGGGGGGACTAGGGGTCTACGAGCAGTACTTC
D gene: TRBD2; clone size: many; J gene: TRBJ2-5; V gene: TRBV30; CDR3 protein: CAWSAGLAGEWKETQYF; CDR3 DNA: TGTGCCTGGAGTGCCGGACTAGCGGGAGAATGGAAAGAGACCCAGTACTTC
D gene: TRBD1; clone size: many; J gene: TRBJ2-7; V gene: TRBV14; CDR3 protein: CASSQVGQGTYEQYF; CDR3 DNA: TGTGCCAGCAGCCAAGTTGGACAGGGTACCTACGAGCAGTACTTC
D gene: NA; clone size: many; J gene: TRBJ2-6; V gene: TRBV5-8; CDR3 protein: CASSESSGANVLTF; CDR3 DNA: TGTGCCAGCAGCGAAAGCTCTGGGGCCAACGTCCTGACTTTC
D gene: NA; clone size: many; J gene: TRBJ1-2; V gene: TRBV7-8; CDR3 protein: CASSLGGKASYGYTF; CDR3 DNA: TGTGCCAGCAGCTTGGGGGGGAAGGCTTCGTATGGCTACACCTTC
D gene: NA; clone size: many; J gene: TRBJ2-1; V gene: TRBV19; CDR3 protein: CASSITTRNEQFF; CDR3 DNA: TGTGCCAGTAGTATCACTACCAGAAATGAGCAGTTCTTC
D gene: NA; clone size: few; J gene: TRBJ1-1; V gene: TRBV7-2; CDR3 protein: CASSLAGAGTEAFF; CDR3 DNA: TGTGCCAGCAGCTTAGCAGGGGCGGGGACTGAAGCTTTCTTT
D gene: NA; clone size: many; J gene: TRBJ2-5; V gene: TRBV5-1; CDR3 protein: CASSFGVGETQYF; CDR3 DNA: TGCGCCAGCAGCTTTGGGGTAGGAGAGACCCAGTACTTC
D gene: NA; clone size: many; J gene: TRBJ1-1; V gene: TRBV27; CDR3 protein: CASGVTATEAFF; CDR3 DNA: TGTGCCAGCGGGGTGACAGCCACTGAAGCTTTCTTT
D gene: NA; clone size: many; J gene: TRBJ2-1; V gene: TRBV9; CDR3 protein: CASSGRDQLNEQFF; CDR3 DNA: TGTGCCAGCAGCGGCCGGGACCAACTCAATGAGCAGTTCTTC
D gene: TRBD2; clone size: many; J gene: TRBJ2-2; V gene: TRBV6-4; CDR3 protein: CASSDTGTSGANTGELFF; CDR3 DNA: TGTGCCAGCAGTGACACCGGGACTAGCGGGGCCAACACCGGGGAGCTGTTTTTT
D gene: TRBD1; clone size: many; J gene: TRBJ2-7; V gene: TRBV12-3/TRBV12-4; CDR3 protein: CASSPRQGSYEQYF; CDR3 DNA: TGTGCCAGCAGTCCTAGACAGGGTAGCTACGAGCAGTACTTC
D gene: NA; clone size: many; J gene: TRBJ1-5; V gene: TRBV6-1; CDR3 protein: CASTSRLSSNQPQHF; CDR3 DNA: TGTGCCAGCACCTCTCGCCTTTCAAGCAATCAGCCCCAGCATTTT
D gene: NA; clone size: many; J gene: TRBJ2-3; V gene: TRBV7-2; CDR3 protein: CASSLDGGRDTQYF; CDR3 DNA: TGTGCCAGCAGCTTAGACGGCGGAAGAGATACGCAGTATTTT
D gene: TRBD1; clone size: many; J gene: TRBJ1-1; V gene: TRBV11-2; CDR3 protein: CASSLAGTANTEAFF; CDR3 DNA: TGTGCCAGCAGCTTAGCCGGGACAGCGAACACTGAAGCTTTCTTT
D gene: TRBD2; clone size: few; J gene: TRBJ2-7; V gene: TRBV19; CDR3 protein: CASSGTTREQYF; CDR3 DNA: TGTGCCAGTAGTGGGACTACCCGCGAGCAGTACTTC
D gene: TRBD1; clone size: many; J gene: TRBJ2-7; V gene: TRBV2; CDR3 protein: CASSPWTGSYEQYF; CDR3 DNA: TGTGCCAGCAGTCCCTGGACAGGATCCTACGAGCAGTACTTC
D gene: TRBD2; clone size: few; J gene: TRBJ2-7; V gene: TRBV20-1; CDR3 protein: CSARGASGADYEQYF; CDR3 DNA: TGCAGTGCTAGAGGTGCTAGCGGGGCCGACTACGAGCAGTACTTC
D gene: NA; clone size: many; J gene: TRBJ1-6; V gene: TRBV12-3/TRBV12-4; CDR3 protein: CASSLRLEGSPLHF; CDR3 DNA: TGTGCCAGCAGTTTAAGACTGGAGGGTTCACCCCTCCACTTT
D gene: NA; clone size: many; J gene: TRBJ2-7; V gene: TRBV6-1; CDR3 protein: CASSEAGDSYEQYF; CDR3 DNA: TGTGCCAGCAGTGAAGCAGGGGATTCCTACGAGCAGTACTTC
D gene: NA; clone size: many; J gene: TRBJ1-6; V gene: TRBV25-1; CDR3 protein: CASSESTDYNSPLHF; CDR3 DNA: TGTGCCAGCAGTGAATCTACGGACTATAATTCACCCCTCCACTTT
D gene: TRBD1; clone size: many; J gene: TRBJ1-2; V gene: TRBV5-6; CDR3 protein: CASSWTGTDGYTF; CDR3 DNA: TGTGCCAGCAGCTGGACAGGGACGGACGGCTACACCTTC